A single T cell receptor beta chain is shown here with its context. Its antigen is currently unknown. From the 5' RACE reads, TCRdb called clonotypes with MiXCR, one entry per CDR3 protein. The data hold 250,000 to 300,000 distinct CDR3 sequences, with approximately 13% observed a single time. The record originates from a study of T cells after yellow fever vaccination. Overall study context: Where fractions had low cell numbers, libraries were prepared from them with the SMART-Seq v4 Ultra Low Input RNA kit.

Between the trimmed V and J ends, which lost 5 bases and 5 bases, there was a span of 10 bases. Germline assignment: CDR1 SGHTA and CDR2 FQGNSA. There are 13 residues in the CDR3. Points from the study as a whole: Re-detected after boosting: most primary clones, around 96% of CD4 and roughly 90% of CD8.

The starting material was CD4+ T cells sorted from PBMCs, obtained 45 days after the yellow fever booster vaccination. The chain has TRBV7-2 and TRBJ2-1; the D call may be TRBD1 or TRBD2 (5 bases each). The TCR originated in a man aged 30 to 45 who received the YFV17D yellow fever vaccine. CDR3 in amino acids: CASSPRGNNEQFF. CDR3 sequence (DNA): TGTGCCAGCAGCCCCCGGGGCAACAATGAGCAGTTCTTC.